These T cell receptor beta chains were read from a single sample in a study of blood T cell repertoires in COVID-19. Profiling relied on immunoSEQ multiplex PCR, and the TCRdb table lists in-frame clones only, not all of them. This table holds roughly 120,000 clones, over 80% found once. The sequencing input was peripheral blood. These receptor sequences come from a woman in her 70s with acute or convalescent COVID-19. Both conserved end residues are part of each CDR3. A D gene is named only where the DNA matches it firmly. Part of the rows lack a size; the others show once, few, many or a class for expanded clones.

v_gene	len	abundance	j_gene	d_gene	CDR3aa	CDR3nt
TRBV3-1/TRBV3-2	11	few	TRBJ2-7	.	CASGSSYEQYF	TGTGCCAGCGGGAGCTCCTACGAGCAGTACTTC
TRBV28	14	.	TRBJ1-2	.	CASSSWGGPYGYTF	TGTGCCAGCAGTAGCTGGGGGGGGCCCTATGGCTACACCTTC
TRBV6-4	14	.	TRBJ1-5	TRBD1	CASSARQGDQPQHF	TGTGCCAGCAGTGCGAGGCAGGGGGATCAGCCCCAGCATTTT
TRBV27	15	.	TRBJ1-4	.	CASSSQGATNEKLFF	TGTGCCAGCAGCTCGCAGGGTGCAACTAATGAAAAACTGTTTTTT
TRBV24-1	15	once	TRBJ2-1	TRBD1	CATSDLGGRGNEQFF	TGTGCCACCAGTGATTTAGGGGGCAGGGGCAATGAGCAGTTCTTC
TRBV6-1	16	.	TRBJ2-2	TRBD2	CASKEAGGPNTGELFF	TGTGCCAGCAAAGAAGCGGGAGGGCCGAACACCGGGGAGCTGTTTTTT
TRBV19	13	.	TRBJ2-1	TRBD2	CASTSSGSNEQFF	TGTGCCAGTACCTCTAGCGGGAGCAATGAGCAGTTCTTC
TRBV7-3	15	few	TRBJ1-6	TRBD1	CASSSTGTDDSPLHF	TGTGCCAGCAGCTCGACCGGGACAGACGATTCACCCCTCCACTTT
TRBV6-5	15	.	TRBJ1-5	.	CASSYGRGSNQPQHF	TGTGCCAGCAGTTACGGCAGGGGCTCCAATCAGCCCCAGCATTTT
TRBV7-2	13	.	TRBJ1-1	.	CASSPYRATEAFF	TGTGCCAGCAGCCCTTACAGGGCCACTGAAGCTTTCTTT
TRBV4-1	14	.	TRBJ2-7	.	CASSQGKASYEQYF	TGCGCCAGCAGCCAAGGAAAAGCATCCTACGAGCAGTACTTC
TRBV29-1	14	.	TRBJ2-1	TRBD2	CSVEDQRGSGEQFF	TGCAGCGTTGAAGACCAGCGGGGGTCTGGAGAGCAGTTCTTC
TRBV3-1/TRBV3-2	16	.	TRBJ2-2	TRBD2	CASSQDVTSSAGELFF	TGTGCCAGCAGCCAAGATGTGACTAGCTCTGCCGGGGAGCTGTTTTTT
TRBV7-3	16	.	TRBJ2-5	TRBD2	CASSLVGLAGQETQYF	TGTGCCAGCAGCTTAGTAGGACTAGCGGGACAAGAGACCCAGTACTTC
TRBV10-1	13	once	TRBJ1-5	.	CASSGWGDQPQHF	TGCGCCAGCAGTGGTTGGGGGGATCAGCCCCAGCATTTT
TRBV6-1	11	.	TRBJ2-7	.	CASSEQGQQYF	TGTGCCAGCAGTGAACAGGGCCAGCAGTACTTC
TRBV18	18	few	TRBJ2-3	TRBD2	CASSPLGTSGGHGDTQYF	TGTGCCAGCTCACCACTCGGGACTAGCGGGGGGCATGGAGATACGCAGTATTTT
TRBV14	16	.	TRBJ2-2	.	CASSRPTGIATGELFF	TGTGCCAGCAGCCGACCTACAGGGATTGCTACCGGGGAGCTGTTTTTT
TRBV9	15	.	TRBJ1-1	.	CASSPRQGQNTEAFF	TGTGCCAGCAGCCCCCGTCAGGGGCAGAACACTGAAGCTTTCTTT
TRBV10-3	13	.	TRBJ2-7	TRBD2	CAAGTSGSYEQYF	TGTGCCGCCGGGACTAGCGGCTCCTACGAGCAGTACTTC
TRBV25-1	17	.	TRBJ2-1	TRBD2	CASSGDSGTSSYNEQFF	TGTGCCAGCAGTGGAGATAGCGGGACTAGCTCCTACAATGAGCAGTTCTTC
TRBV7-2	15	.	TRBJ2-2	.	CASSLDGGATGELFF	TGTGCCAGCAGCTTAGATGGGGGGGCCACCGGGGAGCTGTTTTTT
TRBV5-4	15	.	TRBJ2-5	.	CASSHAGGRSETQYF	TGTGCCAGCAGCCATGCCGGGGGTAGATCAGAGACCCAGTACTTC
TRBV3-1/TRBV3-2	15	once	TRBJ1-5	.	CASSPTAGPSQPQHF	TGTGCCAGCAGCCCGACGGCTGGGCCTAGCCAGCCCCAGCATTTT
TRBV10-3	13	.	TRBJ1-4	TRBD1	CAIKGASGEKLFF	TGTGCCATTAAGGGGGCGAGCGGTGAAAAACTGTTTTTT
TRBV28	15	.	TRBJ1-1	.	CASSTPAGVGTEAFF	TGTGCCAGCAGTACCCCCGCAGGGGTGGGTACTGAAGCTTTCTTT
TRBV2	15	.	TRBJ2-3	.	CASSGPGLFTDTQYF	TGTGCCAGCAGCGGGCCGGGATTATTCACAGATACGCAGTATTTT
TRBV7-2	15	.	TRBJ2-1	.	CASSSVGGVYNEQFF	TGTGCCAGCAGCTCCGTAGGGGGGGTATACAATGAGCAGTTCTTC